There are many counts of the clone carrying this T cell receptor (beta chain). Its target is unknown. The sample originates from a study of blood T cells in healthy people across ages. Study results and limitations: Among T cells, TCR beta diversity per million cells dropped roughly linearly as age rose. When set beside aged donors, long-lived donors presented more naive CD4+ cells and higher diversity.

The second PCR ran roughly 7 to 12 cycles with a sample-barcoded 5' primer and J-beta primers. One entry per CDR3 protein, called by TCRdb with MiXCR from the 5' RACE reads. The repertoire holds about 1.7 million distinct CDR3 sequences, under 30% seen once, with 7.7% in the top ten. The CDR3 runs to 15 residues. CDR1 and CDR2 from the germline V gene are LGHNA and YNFKEQ. V was pared by 5 bases and J by 2 bases, with 14 bases between. Isolation yielded PBMCs, at least 7 million per sample, in every case. Each sample yielded at least 6 micrograms of PBMC total RNA. Sequences were obtained from blood. This receptor was identified in a woman aged 25-40 years in good health. V is TRBV4-2 and J is TRBJ2-3; D remains unclear. The CDR3 DNA reads TGTGCCAGCAGCGAAAGAGCCAGCGACACAGATACGCAGTATTTT. Protein sequence: CASSERASDTDTQYF.